This T cell receptor (beta chain) emerged from a study of blood T cell repertoires in COVID-19 (dated by TCRdb to about 2020). Regarding the complete study: Samples covering the acute and convalescent phases of COVID-19 were provided by collaborators in the United States, Italy and Spain. The samples were drawn from two sources: the first 160 participants of the ongoing ImmuneRACE study, and 1,000 to 1,500 subjects contributed by 6 global collaborators. Subjects who had been exposed to COVID-19, were actively infected with it, or had recovered from it provided the deeply sampled blood TCRbeta repertoires that made up the dataset. Where available, HLA class I and class II types were obtained from metadata supplied by the sample provider rather than from assay-based typing. The repertoires were released in a freely available public database meant as a resource for research on the immune response to SARS-CoV-2. A de-identified subject ID, COVID-19 status, age in years and sex were almost always included in the sample metadata. The material from the prospective study consisted of cDNA or gDNA derived from T cells, B-cell-depleted T cells, or PBMCs. Points the paper makes about the study in general: How much clinical and demographic metadata was included differed by source and by participant, and the metadata was provided uncurated.

From the germline V gene, CDR1 is MGHRA and CDR2 is YSYEKL. The V end gives up 2 bases and the J end 7 bases, leaving 12 bases in the junction not matched to a gene. The cysteine opens and the phenylalanine closes a CDR3 of 16 amino acids. CDR3 DNA is the only sequence kept; it has 48 bases, read in frame from the first base. The immunoSEQ Assay, a bias-controlled multiplex PCR, was used to amplify TCRbeta CDR3 regions from genomic DNA. Processing in the source paper ran as follows. The number of nucleated cells in each sample was estimated from the amplification of reference gene primers within the assay. To quantify the absolute abundance of each unique TCRbeta CDR3 rearrangement, sequence reads were collapsed and filtered. For each sample, productive Simpson clonality was calculated as the square root of Simpson's diversity index over productive rearrangements. As stored in TCRdb, this immuneACCESS dataset retains in-frame rearrangements with V and J assigned. A fraction of the clones does not appear; measured against another copy, unresolved V genes explain less than half of the discrepancy, and the remainder lacks a known reason. Clone size and V and J calls were adopted from that table, with D and trimming inferred from the DNA. The sample data list fewer than 200,000 clones, and roughly 82% of these were observed just once. Almost 8.5% of the sample goes to the ten largest clones.

Worth noting for this clone: The clone's antigen remains unknown. Base quality data are lacking; no much larger clone is found one base away.

Each collaborating institution followed its own protocols to collect whole blood in K2EDTA tubes. Collaborator samples were shipped for TCRbeta analysis as frozen whole blood, isolated PBMCs, or DNA extracted from either sample type. This receptor was taken from a woman between 70 and 85 years old with acute or convalescent COVID-19. The sample taken for sequencing was peripheral blood. The V and J segments used are TRBV4-1 and TRBJ1-2; 8 bases in the junction line up with TRBD1. The CDR3 here reads CASSQFWTGWDSGYTF. At the DNA level, the sequence is TGCGCCAGCAGCCAATTTTGGACAGGGTGGGACTCTGGCTACACCTTC.